Below are 30 T cell receptor beta chains sequenced from a single sample in a study of identical twins. TCRdb processed the 5' RACE reads anew with MiXCR; each CDR3 protein has one entry. The sample consists of some 500,000 distinct CDR3 sequences, around 20% of them appearing once. The same specimen was also included in a second study, on T cells expressing NK-cell markers.

Input material: CD4+ T cells sorted from blood. These receptors were collected from a woman between 18 and 30 years old in good health.

This clonotype was observed many times. This rearrangement joins TRBV5-6 to TRBJ1-4, with D hard to call. The CDR3 covers 13 residues. From germline, CDR1 is SGHDT and CDR2 YYEEEE. V lost 0 bases and J 2 bases, leaving 2 bases between the germline ends. CDR3 loop: CASSLGTNEKLFF. CDR3 nucleotides: TGTGCCAGCAGCTTGGGTACTAATGAAAAACTGTTTTTT.

At least ten counts were recorded for this clonotype. This sequence joins TRBV4-3 and TRBJ2-1, with a weak D call TRBD2 (5 bases). Germline CDR1 LGHNA, CDR2 YSLEER. V gave up 0 bases and J gave up 10 bases, with 10 bases separating them. This CDR3 comprises 13 residues. DNA for the CDR3: TGCGCCAGCAGCCAAGAGACGGGGATCGAGCAGTTCTTC. Translating gives CASSQETGIEQFF.

The rearrangement links TRBV6-1 to TRBJ2-3; D may be TRBD2 (5 bases). Germline V gene lookup returns CDR1 MNHNS and CDR2 SASEGT. The CDR3 totals 15 residues. The V gene lost 6 bases and the J gene lost 3 bases, with 16 bases spanning the gap. The CDR3 reads CASRWRAGKTDTQYF. CDR3 in DNA: TGTGCCAGCAGGTGGCGGGCCGGAAAGACAGATACGCAGTATTTT.

This clonotype turned up a few times. The chain is built from TRBV25-1 and TRBJ1-1; D not resolved. Trimming cost V 1 base and J 4 bases, with 10 bases left between them. The CDR3 sequence is 14 residues long. The V gene's germline CDR1 is MGHDK and CDR2 SYGVNS. The CDR3 nucleotides are TGTGCCAGCAGTGAATCAGGCAGGCGCACTGAAGCTTTCTTT. Its protein product is CASSESGRRTEAFF.

The chain carries TRBV20-1 and TRBJ2-2; 7 bases match TRBD1. This CDR3 region has 13 residues. The V gene end was trimmed by 6 bases and the J gene end by 4 bases; junction bases not matched to a gene: 5. Germline-derived CDR1 and CDR2 are DFQATT and SNEGSKA (reference sequence). The CDR3 protein is CSARRTGTGELFF. CDR3 coding DNA: TGCAGTGCCCGACGGACAGGCACCGGGGAGCTGTTTTTT.

CDR3 sequence: CSVVGASGKTQYF. CDR3 nucleotides: TGCAGCGTTGTAGGGGCTAGCGGGAAGACGCAGTATTTT. The chain links TRBV29-1 to TRBJ2-3; 9 bases are shared with TRBD2. The ends lost 4 bases at V and 9 bases at J; junction bases unmatched: 8. The CDR3 loop spans 13 amino acids. Germline values: CDR1 SQVTM, CDR2 ANQGSEA.

This clonotype was seen ten or more times. This chain connects TRBV12-3 or TRBV12-4 to TRBJ1-1; D might be TRBD1 (6 bases). V was trimmed by 5 bases and J by 4 bases, leaving 20 bases between them. The CDR3 is made up of 16 amino acids. The CDR3 DNA sequence: TGTGCCAGCAGTCGCGAGGGGGGGGCAAGCAGCACTGAAGCTTTCTTT. Protein sequence: CASSREGGASSTEAFF.

The rearrangement uses TRBV5-4 and TRBJ1-2, with D hard to call. This CDR3 spans 14 amino acids. With 0 bases removed from V and 2 bases from J, the gap between germline ends came to 8 bases. Germline assignment: CDR1 SGHNT and CDR2 YYREEE (reference sequence). The CDR3 DNA reads as TGTGCCAGCAGCTTGGATCCCTTAAACTATGGCTACACCTTC. Its translation: CASSLDPLNYGYTF.

The chain is built from TRBV4-2 and TRBJ2-1, with 10 bases identical to TRBD2. CDR3 size: 19 residues. Germline CDR1 LGHNA, CDR2 YNFKEQ. With V trimmed by 2 bases and J by 4 bases, 14 bases remained unmatched. In DNA form, the CDR3 reads TGTGCCAGCAGCCAAAGACGGGCTAGCGGGAGTAGGGTATACAATGAGCAGTTCTTC. This codes for CASSQRRASGSRVYNEQFF.

This chain joins TRBV7-2 and TRBJ2-5; 7 bases line up with TRBD1. The CDR3 has 15 amino acids. The V segment lost 3 bases and the J segment 5 bases; nucleotides outside the gene matches: 9. Germline V gene sequence: CDR1 SGHTA, CDR2 FQGNSA. The CDR3 nucleotides are TGTGCCAGCAGCTTCGCCACAGGGGTTAAGGAGACCCAGTACTTC. This translates into CASSFATGVKETQYF.

This clonotype was recorded a few times. The chain uses TRBV5-6 and TRBJ2-1, with TRBD2 as a possible D gene (5 bases). Trimming took off 4 bases at V and 10 bases at J, with 12 bases between the two ends. Germline V gives CDR1 SGHDT, CDR2 YYEEEE. The CDR3 has 12 amino acids. The DNA of the CDR3 is TGTGCCAGCAGCGGAGGAGCGGAGGAGCAGTTCTTC. Amino acid sequence: CASSGGAEEQFF.

CDR3 loop: CASNGQDPQTGELFF. The CDR3 nucleotides are TGTGCCAGCAACGGACAGGATCCACAAACCGGGGAGCTGTTTTTT. This chain uses TRBV12-3 or TRBV12-4 with TRBJ2-2; 7 nucleotides align to TRBD1. The CDR3 extends over 15 amino acids. The V gene end was trimmed by 7 bases and the J gene end by 5 bases; junction bases not matched to a gene: 10.

In this sample, this clonotype turned up a few times. The chain joins TRBV18 to TRBJ2-6; tentatively, D is TRBD1 or TRBD2 (5 bases each). CDR3 length: 18 residues. Trimming stripped 4 bases from V and 0 bases from J, with 16 bases between. The germline CDR1 and CDR2 sequences are KGHSH and LQKENI. This chain's CDR3 is CASSQNSGRSSGANVLTF. The CDR3 DNA reads as TGTGCCAGCTCACAAAACTCGGGACGGAGCTCTGGGGCCAACGTCCTGACTTTC.

This chain uses TRBV6-1 with TRBJ1-6, with D unresolved. CDR1 is MNHNS and CDR2 is SASEGT in the germline V gene. The CDR3 totals 14 residues. The V end lost 6 bases, the J end lost 5 bases, and 11 bases lay between the germline ends. CDR3 bases: TGTGCCAGCAGACCGACGGCTAATAATTCACCCCTCCACTTT. This codes for CASRPTANNSPLHF.

The chain couples TRBV9 to TRBJ2-2, with TRBD1 identical over 7 bases. The J segment lost 7 bases and the V segment lost 0 bases, leaving 6 bases of the junction unmatched. Looked up from germline, CDR1 is SGDLS and CDR2 is YYNGEE. This CDR3 comprises 15 residues. The CDR3 sequence is CASSVATGSGGELFF. The CDR3 DNA reads TGTGCCAGCAGCGTAGCGACAGGGTCCGGCGGGGAGCTGTTTTTT.

V and J are TRBV21-1 and TRBJ2-5; the D segment call TRBD1 is taken from the table without a DNA check. TRBV21-1 is a pseudogene locus. The CDR3 runs to 14 residues. The CDR3 DNA sequence: TGTGCCAGCAGCCCCCAAGACAGGGGGGAGACCCAGTACTTC. This sequence encodes CASSPQDRGETQYF.

This clonotype appeared a few times. The genes are TRBV9 and TRBJ2-1, with D uncertain. The CDR3 has 13 residues. Deletions cut 4 bases from V and 4 bases from J, with 9 bases between. The germline V gene encodes CDR1 SGDLS and CDR2 YYNGEE. The CDR3 nucleotides are TGTGCCAGCAGCCCCCAGGTATACAATGAGCAGTTCTTC. Amino acids: CASSPQVYNEQFF. Full variable domain (missing parts from reference TRBV9 and TRBJ2-1): DSGVTQTPKHLITATGQRVTLRCSPRSGDLSVYWYQQSLDQGLQFLIQYYNGEERAKGNILERFSAQQFPDLHSELNLSSLELGDSALYFCASSPQVYNEQFFGPGTRLTVL.

This clonotype has at least ten counts. The chain carries TRBV20-1 and TRBJ2-7; 7 positions match TRBD2. Germline CDR1 reads DFQATT; CDR2 reads SNEGSKA (reference sequence). With 5 bases clipped from V and 2 bases from J, the junction kept 3 bases outside the gene matches. This CDR3 has 12 residues. Written as DNA, the CDR3 is TGCAGTGCTCCCAGCGGGGCCTACGAGCAGTACTTC. Amino acids: CSAPSGAYEQYF.

V usage is TRBV20-1 and J usage is TRBJ2-1; 8 bases fit TRBD1. Unmatched junction bases numbered 7, after V lost 5 bases and J lost 7 bases. CDR1 is DFQATT and CDR2 is SNEGSKA in the germline V gene (reference sequence). CDR3 length: 13 amino acids. The CDR3 region is CSAPDRGANEQFF. The CDR3 DNA follows: TGCAGTGCTCCAGACAGGGGAGCTAATGAGCAGTTCTTC.

This clonotype was found many times. The CDR3 region is CASSLVTGGNQPQHF. CDR3 bases: TGTGCCAGCAGTTTGGTGACAGGGGGCAATCAGCCCCAGCATTTT. The chain recombines TRBV12-3 or TRBV12-4 with TRBJ1-5; 8 bases are shared with TRBD1. With 3 bases clipped from V and 2 bases from J, the junction kept 3 bases outside the gene matches. This CDR3 has 15 amino acids.

In this sample, this clonotype turned up a few times. The chain uses TRBV15 and TRBJ2-1, with TRBD1 matching over 7 bases. CDR3 length: 14 amino acids. Trimming took 5 bases from V and 8 from J; bases not matched to a gene: 9. Germline assignment: CDR1 LNHNV and CDR2 YYDKDF (reference sequence). The chain's CDR3 is CATSPGQVGYEQFF. In DNA, the CDR3 is TGTGCCACCAGCCCTGGACAGGTGGGGTATGAGCAGTTCTTC. The full variable domain, in which reference TRBV15 and TRBJ2-1 provide the parts outside the CDR3, is DAMVIQNPRYQVTQFGKPVTLSCSQTLNHNVMYWYQQKSSQAPKLLFHYYDKDFNNEADTPDNFQSRRPNTSFCFLDIRSPGLGDTAMYLCATSPGQVGYEQFFGPGTRLTVL.

This clonotype occurred once. The chain has TRBV20-1 and TRBJ2-7; possibly TRBD1 for D (6 bases). V lost 0 bases to trimming and J lost 3 bases, with 15 bases between them. The CDR3 is 15 amino acids. Per the germline V gene, CDR1 is DFQATT and CDR2 is SNEGSKA (reference sequence). The CDR3 is CSARDPGAGIYEQYF. The CDR3 DNA reads TGCAGTGCTAGAGATCCAGGGGCAGGAATCTACGAGCAGTACTTC.

This sequence joins TRBV6-1 and TRBJ2-7; no definite D call. Between the trimmed V and J ends, which lost 2 bases and 4 bases, there was a span of 9 bases. CDR3 size: 13 residues. CDR1 and CDR2 (germline): MNHNS, SASEGT. CDR3 region: CASSESLRYEQYF. The CDR3 DNA follows: TGTGCCAGCAGTGAATCCCTTCGGTACGAGCAGTACTTC.

There are a few counts of this clonotype. This chain links TRBV21-1 with TRBJ2-6. TRBV21-1 is shown as a pseudogene. The CDR3 consists of 12 residues. In nucleotides, the CDR3 is TGTGCCCCAGGCTCTGGGGCCAACGTCCTGACTTTC. Its translation: CAPGSGANVLTF.

This clonotype has a handful of counts. This chain joins TRBV29-1 and TRBJ1-1; 7 bases fit TRBD1. V shed 4 bases, J shed 1 base, and the junction held 3 bases outside the gene matches. CDR1 and CDR2 (germline): SQVTM, ANQGSEA. CDR3 length equals 13 residues. CDR3 loop: CSVAWTGNTEAFF. The CDR3 DNA reads TGCAGCGTTGCCTGGACAGGGAACACTGAAGCTTTCTTT.

This clonotype has more than one count but fewer than ten. This chain connects TRBV3-1 to TRBJ2-7, with TRBD1 matching over 7 bases. From germline, CDR1 is LGHDT and CDR2 YNNKEL (reference sequence). CDR3 size: 14 residues. J was trimmed by 1 base and V by 4 bases; bases with no gene match: 4. In DNA, the CDR3 is TGTGCCAGCAGCCCGACGGGACAGTCCTACGAGCAGTACTTC. Its translation is CASSPTGQSYEQYF.

There are many counts of this clonotype. This sequence joins TRBV20-1 and TRBJ2-1; D may be TRBD2 (5 bases). The CDR3 spans 15 residues. The germline CDR1 and CDR2 sequences are DFQATT and SNEGSKA (reference sequence). Trimming stripped 6 bases from V and 1 base from J, with 16 bases between. The CDR3 spells CSARALARSYNEQFF. The CDR3 DNA sequence: TGCAGTGCCCGTGCATTAGCGCGGTCCTACAATGAGCAGTTCTTC.

The chain recombines TRBV12-3 or TRBV12-4 with TRBJ2-2; D assignment may be TRBD1 or TRBD2 (6 bases each). There are 16 residues in the CDR3. The V and J ends lost 2 bases and 3 bases respectively, with 13 bases between them. The CDR3 region has the DNA TGTGCCAGCAGTTTATGGAGGGGGTCGGACACCGGGGAGCTGTTTTTT. Its protein product is CASSLWRGSDTGELFF.

The rearrangement uses TRBV9 and TRBJ2-7, with D possibly TRBD1 on 6 matching bases. Looked up from germline, CDR1 is SGDLS and CDR2 is YYNGEE. This CDR3 has 15 residues. V gave up 0 bases and J gave up 5 bases, with 15 bases separating them. Here the CDR3 DNA reads TGTGCCAGCAGCGTAGTCCCCGTAAAGGGGGACGAGCAGTACTTC. Its translation: CASSVVPVKGDEQYF. Complete variable domain (other parts from reference TRBV9 and TRBJ2-7): DSGVTQTPKHLITATGQRVTLRCSPRSGDLSVYWYQQSLDQGLQFLIQYYNGEERAKGNILERFSAQQFPDLHSELNLSSLELGDSALYFCASSVVPVKGDEQYFGPGTRLTVT.

The chain carries TRBV4-2 and TRBJ1-2; D gene unclear. The CDR3 length is 14 residues. From germline, CDR1 is LGHNA and CDR2 YNFKEQ. Trimming removed 0 bases from V and 4 bases from J, with 9 bases in between. The CDR3 DNA follows: TGTGCCAGCAGCCAAGATGGCAGCTTCTATGGCTACACCTTC. The encoded protein is CASSQDGSFYGYTF.